This T cell receptor beta chain emerged from a study of cytomegalovirus exposure and HLA in healthy donors. The PCR ran on 60 Vbeta and 13 Jbeta primers. The table came from immunoSEQ multiplex PCR; TCRdb's copy has only in-frame clones and leaves some out. The table records about 160,000 clones, roughly four fifths of them present only once. The sequencing sample was made of PBMCs. The receptor was derived from a middle-aged man in good health and CMV-seropositive.

CDR3 DNA sequence: TGTGCCAGCAGCACCTACTACGAGCAGTACTTC. Encoded protein: CASSTYYEQYF. The gene calls are TRBV11-2 and TRBJ2-7; D gene unclear. Deletions cut 5 bases from V and 3 bases from J, with 5 bases between. The CDR3 has 11 residues. Germline CDR1 is SGHAT and CDR2 is FQNNGV.